A selection of T cell receptor beta chains follows, all from one sample in a study of OX40 agonist ivuxolimab in advanced cancers. The repertoire was sequenced with immunoSEQ multiplex PCR; TCRdb's copy has only in-frame clones and lacks some. The table lists 80,000 or so clones, 85% to 95% of them singletons. Sequenced material: CD4+ or CD8+ T cells sorted from blood, taken in a trial of the OX40 agonist ivuxolimab. Every receptor here comes from an adult with an advanced solid tumor such as melanoma, head and neck, liver or kidney cancer. Each CDR3 is given without its conserved first and last residue. D genes are given only for firm matches.

D	J	V	CDR3
-	TRBJ2-7	TRBV27	ASSGGTLVYEQY
-	TRBJ1-1	TRBV5-1	ASSLVQQKPLNTEAF
TRBD2	TRBJ2-1	TRBV6-6	AVRGLADNEQF
-	TRBJ2-1	TRBV6-5	ASSSGYNEQF
TRBD1	TRBJ1-2	TRBV4-3	ASSQAGTGGAGGYT
TRBD1	TRBJ2-1	TRBV13	ASSLGTGWDEQF
-	TRBJ1-1	TRBV6-1	ASGWGPLNTEAF
TRBD1	TRBJ1-5	TRBV19	ASSRTGGSNQPQH
TRBD1	TRBJ2-7	TRBV6-5	ASSAGTGVYEQY
-	TRBJ2-7	TRBV27	ASSSGLREQY
-	TRBJ1-2	TRBV5-3	ARSRPPSRNYGYT
-	TRBJ2-3	TRBV5-4	ASSYDSPPAADTQY
-	TRBJ1-2	TRBV6-5	ASSYSNSYGYGYT